These 2 T cell receptor beta chains came from one sample sequenced in a study of T cells in Graves' hyperthyroidism and ophthalmopathy. Amplified regions were TCR beta CDR3 sequences from RNA transcripts. Using the HTBI primer set, a first-round RT-PCR was run on the TCR CDR3. Via MiXCR, TCRdb re-called the multiplex PCR reads, giving one row per CDR3 protein. Among under 400,000 distinct CDR3 sequences listed, around 20% were seen once. Source material: blood. These receptors all stem from a woman between 50 and 59 years old with Graves' hyperthyroidism.

The chain couples TRBV9 to TRBJ2-1; D perhaps matches TRBD1 (6 bases). The germline CDR1 and CDR2 sequences are SGDLS and YYNGEE. The CDR3 totals 18 residues. With 3 bases removed from V and 2 bases from J, the gap between germline ends came to 21 bases. In DNA form, the CDR3 reads TGTGCCAGCAGCGGCCACAGGGATCCGGGCGGCCCCTACAATGAGCAGTTCTTC. Protein: CASSGHRDPGGPYNEQFF. The full variable domain, its missing parts supplied by reference TRBV9 and TRBJ2-1, is DSGVTQTPKHLITATGQRVTLRCSPRSGDLSVYWYQQSLDQGLQFLIQYYNGEERAKGNILERFSAQQFPDLHSELNLSSLELGDSALYFCASSGHRDPGGPYNEQFFGPGTRLTVL.

This clonotype was seen many times. The J gene is TRBJ1-2, the V gene TRBV20-1; 8 nucleotides line up with TRBD1. This CDR3 comprises 14 residues. Germline CDR1 DFQATT, CDR2 SNEGSKA (reference sequence). Losses at the gene ends were 0 bases for V and 8 bases for J; bases not matched to a gene: 8. The CDR3 DNA is TGCAGTGCTAGAGATGATACCAGGGGGCACGGCTACACCTTC. This gives the protein CSARDDTRGHGYTF.